The clone carrying this T cell receptor (beta chain) was recorded at least ten times. Its antigen is unidentified. The record originates from a study of T cells after yellow fever vaccination. Study results and limitations: Some clonotypes, a small share, were shared between CD4 and CD8 compartments.

Synthesis of TCR cDNA relied on 5'RACE template switching, which attached a universal primer site and UMIs. From the 5' RACE reads, TCRdb called clonotypes with MiXCR, one entry per CDR3 protein. The sample has some 320,000 distinct CDR3 sequences; approximately 4% are singletons. The CDR3 has 17 residues. V was pared by 4 bases and J by 5 bases, with 18 bases between. Sequencing was performed on PBMCs, taken 15 days after the yellow fever booster vaccination. The sequence came from a man between 18 and 29 years old who received the YFV17D yellow fever vaccine. V usage is TRBV6-7 and J usage is TRBJ1-6; D is possibly TRBD1 (6 bases). TRBV6-7 is identified as an open reading frame with a role that is uncertain. This CDR3 reads CASSSNRDTNDNSPLHF. The CDR3 DNA is TGTGCCAGCAGTTCGAACAGGGATACCAACGATAATTCACCCCTCCACTTT.